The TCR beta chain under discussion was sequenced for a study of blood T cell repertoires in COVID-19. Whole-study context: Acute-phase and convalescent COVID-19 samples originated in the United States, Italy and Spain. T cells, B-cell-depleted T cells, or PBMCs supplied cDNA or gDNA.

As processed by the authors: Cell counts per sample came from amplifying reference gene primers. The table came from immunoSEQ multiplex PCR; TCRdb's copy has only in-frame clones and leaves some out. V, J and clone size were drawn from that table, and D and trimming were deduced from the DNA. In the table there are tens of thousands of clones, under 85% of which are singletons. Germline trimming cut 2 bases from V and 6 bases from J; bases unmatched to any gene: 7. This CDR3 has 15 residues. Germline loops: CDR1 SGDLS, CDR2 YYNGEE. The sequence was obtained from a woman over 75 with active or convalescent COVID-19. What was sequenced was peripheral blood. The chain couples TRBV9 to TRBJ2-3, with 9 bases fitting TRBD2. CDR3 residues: CASSVGGGASDTQYF. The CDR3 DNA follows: TGTGCCAGCAGCGTGGGCGGGGGGGCGTCGGATACGCAGTATTTT.